The rows below give T cell receptor beta chains drawn from one sample of a study of HIV-infected children after antiretroviral therapy interruption. TCRdb used MiXCR to reprocess the 3' RACE reads, holding one entry per CDR3 protein. Among about 89,000 distinct CDR3 sequences listed, about 6.3% were seen once. The sequences come from CD45RA+ CD4+ T cells from PBMCs, pooled from several time points, collected from a donor given antiretroviral therapy, either interrupted or continuous. These receptor sequences come from a pool of human donors with HIV. CDR3s leave out the opening cysteine and the closing phenylalanine or tryptophan. The order of the fields is CDR3 protein, J gene, V gene.

CDR3: ASSLPGKLF
J: TRBJ1-4
V: TRBV7-9

CDR3: ASSLRGAGTDTQY
J: TRBJ2-3
V: TRBV12-3/TRBV12-4

CDR3: ASSPGGGTLYNEQF
J: TRBJ2-1
V: TRBV7-3

CDR3: AISESQGRTEAF
J: TRBJ1-1
V: TRBV10-3

CDR3: ASSSGTAGNQPQH
J: TRBJ1-5
V: TRBV12-3/TRBV12-4

CDR3: ASSPENRDQPQH
J: TRBJ1-5
V: TRBV7-3

CDR3: ATSARQGVNTGELF
J: TRBJ2-2
V: TRBV24-1

CDR3: ASSPRRMTGSNEKLF
J: TRBJ1-4
V: TRBV14

CDR3: ASINQGTGQPQH
J: TRBJ1-5
V: TRBV6-1

CDR3: SAEWGSNQPQH
J: TRBJ1-5
V: TRBV20-1

CDR3: ASSLAPGLGWTQY
J: TRBJ2-5
V: TRBV11-2

CDR3: SVEGSRTNPDTQY
J: TRBJ2-3
V: TRBV29-1

CDR3: ASRGVGQGNEQY
J: TRBJ2-7
V: TRBV25-1

CDR3: ASSLDVNTEAF
J: TRBJ1-1
V: TRBV5-1

CDR3: ASSADRGREQY
J: TRBJ2-7
V: TRBV7-8

CDR3: AISEETGDNSPLH
J: TRBJ1-6
V: TRBV10-3

CDR3: ASSPLITGYDQY
J: TRBJ2-7
V: TRBV6-5

CDR3: ASSVATGLGGETQY
J: TRBJ2-3
V: TRBV9

CDR3: SVETGTDTQY
J: TRBJ2-3
V: TRBV29-1

CDR3: ASSRQTSGRYNEQF
J: TRBJ2-1
V: TRBV4-3

CDR3: ASSWDRPTNEKLF
J: TRBJ1-4
V: TRBV6-6

CDR3: ASSLEAKGSSYNSPLH
J: TRBJ1-6
V: TRBV4-1

CDR3: SASLVTPFGYT
J: TRBJ1-2
V: TRBV20-1

CDR3: ASSSRRDRANTGELF
J: TRBJ2-2
V: TRBV6-1

CDR3: ASSVGDEQY
J: TRBJ2-7
V: TRBV9

CDR3: ASSRQGGSGNTIY
J: TRBJ1-3
V: TRBV2

CDR3: ASSFPRQGNGQPQH
J: TRBJ1-5
V: TRBV7-8

CDR3: AISDRGPGHGYT
J: TRBJ1-2
V: TRBV10-3

CDR3: ASSLNLLYNEQF
J: TRBJ2-1
V: TRBV11-3

CDR3: ASSLGTGETQY
J: TRBJ2-5
V: TRBV18

CDR3: ASIRALLLSEAF
J: TRBJ1-1
V: TRBV12-3/TRBV12-4

CDR3: ASRRGQTYEQY
J: TRBJ2-7
V: TRBV7-2

CDR3: ASSPVGLSNQPQH
J: TRBJ1-5
V: TRBV7-9

CDR3: ASSLVTPDEQY
J: TRBJ2-7
V: TRBV5-6

CDR3: ASSPGQATGELF
J: TRBJ2-2
V: TRBV5-1

CDR3: ASQRAYEQY
J: TRBJ2-7
V: TRBV6-2/TRBV6-3

CDR3: ASSRGPPPYNEQF
J: TRBJ2-1
V: TRBV19

CDR3: ASSMGGGINQPQH
J: TRBJ1-5
V: TRBV5-1

CDR3: ASSQLAGGPYEQY
J: TRBJ2-7
V: TRBV14

CDR3: ASSLTWDRGYGYT
J: TRBJ1-2
V: TRBV19

CDR3: ASNREPSSGANVLT
J: TRBJ2-6
V: TRBV9

CDR3: ASSWAAYQETQY
J: TRBJ2-5
V: TRBV7-8

CDR3: SVDTGSTEAF
J: TRBJ1-1
V: TRBV29-1

CDR3: ASRYTGVSDTQY
J: TRBJ2-3
V: TRBV6-6

CDR3: SALPPTVQETQY
J: TRBJ2-5
V: TRBV20-1

CDR3: SASMGFKQY
J: TRBJ2-7
V: TRBV20-1

CDR3: SASRIDSEQF
J: TRBJ2-1
V: TRBV20-1

CDR3: ASSRTGGARNTEAF
J: TRBJ1-1
V: TRBV5-6

CDR3: ASSRGRGTGELF
J: TRBJ2-2
V: TRBV5-4

CDR3: ASSLVGVTNTGELF
J: TRBJ2-2
V: TRBV5-1

CDR3: ASSLAFKAKSSQETQY
J: TRBJ2-5
V: TRBV7-6

CDR3: ASSWEGGNTIY
J: TRBJ1-3
V: TRBV6-6

CDR3: ASSLKKLAGGSNEQF
J: TRBJ2-1
V: TRBV7-2

CDR3: ASSQDPGGAIANTEAF
J: TRBJ1-1
V: TRBV4-1

CDR3: ASSSMSTGPINPGANVLT
J: TRBJ2-6
V: TRBV6-4